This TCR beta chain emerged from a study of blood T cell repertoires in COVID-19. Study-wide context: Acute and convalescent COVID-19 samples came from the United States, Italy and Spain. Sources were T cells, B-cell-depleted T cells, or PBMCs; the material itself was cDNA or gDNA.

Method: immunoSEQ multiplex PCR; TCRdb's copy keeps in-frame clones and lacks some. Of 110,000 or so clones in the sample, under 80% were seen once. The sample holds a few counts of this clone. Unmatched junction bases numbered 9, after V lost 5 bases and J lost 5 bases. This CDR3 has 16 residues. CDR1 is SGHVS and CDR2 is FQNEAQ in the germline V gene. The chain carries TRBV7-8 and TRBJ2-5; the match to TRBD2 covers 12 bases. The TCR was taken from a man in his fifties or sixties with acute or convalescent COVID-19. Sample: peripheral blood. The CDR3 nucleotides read TGTGCCAGCAGCCACGGACTAGCGGGGTGGGAGGAGACCCAGTACTTC. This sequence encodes CASSHGLAGWEETQYF.